The 4 T cell receptor gamma chains below were found in one sample sequenced in a study of γδ T cells in repeated Plasmodium falciparum infection. Bulk repertoires came from Vgamma9/Vdelta2+ or Vdelta2-negative gammadelta T cells flow-sorted from PBMC. TCRdb reprocessed the multiplex PCR reads using CATT. The sample carries some 14,000 gamma-chain clones, roughly 1.7% recorded once. Sequenced: gamma-delta T cells from blood. All receptors come from a pool of human donors (malaria-infected and uninfected, not separated).

By its share, this clone is large. Other DNA sequences in this sample translate to the same CDR3. The V and J genes are TRGV4 and TRGJ1 or TRGJ2. Unmatched junction bases numbered 2, after V lost 5 bases and J lost 4 bases. Germline V gene sequence: CDR1 EGSTGY, CDR2 YDSYTSSV. The CDR3 covers 11 residues. CDR3: CATWAYYKKLF. The CDR3 nucleotides read TGTGCCACCTGGGCCTATTATAAGAAACTCTTT.

As regards this clone: A far larger clone is just one base off, so this is likely a read error. This specimen includes other DNA sequences encoding the same CDR3. The chain uses TRGV4 and TRGJP. Per germline, CDR1 EGSTGY and CDR2 YDSYTSSV. V shed 4 bases and J 7 bases; nucleotides not matched to a gene: 7. This CDR3 contains 16 residues. The CDR3 spells CATWEIQELGKKIKVF. CDR3 coding DNA: TGTGCCACCTGGGAGATACAGGAGTTGGGCAAAAAAATCAAGGTATTT.

This clone was picked up many times. The protein recorded in TCRdb matches a much larger clone and deviates from this DNA's translation at residue 3, suggesting a read error; the protein here is obtained by translating the DNA. The chain has TRGV4 and TRGJ1 or TRGJ2. The CDR3 is 13 residues long. Germline lookup yields CDR1 EGSTGY and CDR2 YDSYTSSV. The CDR3 DNA follows: TGTGCCGCCTGGGATGGGGAGTATTATAAGAAACTCTTT. The encoded protein is CAAWDGEYYKKLF.

Concerning this clone: The protein that TCRdb holds for this DNA derives from a much larger clone and differs from the translated DNA at residue 11, which likely indicates a read error; the protein shown here is translated from the DNA. The chain recombines TRGV9 with TRGJP. TCRdb records no J gene; here it was assigned by comparing the DNA to germline. The CDR3 loop spans 16 amino acids. Germline CDR1 reads GITISATS; CDR2 reads ISYDGTV (reference sequence). The CDR3 reads CALWEGDELGNKIKVF. The CDR3 nucleotides read TGTGCCTTGTGGGAGGGCGATGAGTTGGGCAATAAAATCAAGGTATTT.